This T cell receptor beta chain was identified during a study of T-cell reconstitution after alpha-beta-depleted transplantation in children. Trimming removed 4 bases from V and 2 bases from J, with 10 bases in between. The CDR3 extends over 13 amino acids. Germline V CDR1 and CDR2: SQVTM, ANQGSEA. It was with unique molecular identifiers that the TCRbeta library was prepared. TCRdb re-derived calls from the PCR reads in MiXCR, one entry per CDR3 protein. In the table there are some 600,000 distinct CDR3 sequences, over 10% of which are singletons. In this sample, this clonotype turned up a few times. Its antigen is unidentified. Notes on the study in general: Surviving recipient T cells and thymic progenitors produced the high day-60 TCRbeta diversity seen in some patients. Reported findings indicate that, about two months after transplant, alpha-beta T cells came from several hundred expanded clones, which were derived from non-depleted graft cells. Among T cells one year after transplant, newly produced cells accounted for most counts and diversity.

The chain couples TRBV29-1 to TRBJ2-3; D is uncertain. The TCR sequence derives from a male patient younger than 18 who had a stem cell transplant for acute myeloid leukemia, so the T cells may come from the graft donor. Sequenced here: PBMCs, mostly from graft donor cells, sampled 360 days after TCRalphabeta/CD19-depleted stem cell transplant. The CDR3 bases are TGCAGCGTTGCCAGCCTCCCCACAGATACGCAGTATTTT. Translating gives CSVASLPTDTQYF.